This TCR beta chain came from a study of cytomegalovirus exposure and HLA in healthy donors. Researchers ran the PCR with 60 Vbeta and 13 Jbeta primers. Only in-frame clones appear in the TCRdb table, and some are missing; sequencing was by immunoSEQ multiplex PCR. The data show some 200,000 clones, with approximately 78% seen just once and over 5% held by the top ten. In germline, CDR1 is KGHSH, CDR2 LQKENI. V was trimmed by 4 bases and J by 3 bases, leaving 10 bases between them. There are 13 residues in the CDR3. This chain links TRBV18 with TRBJ2-7; D not resolved. This TCR came from a woman in her 50s in good health and CMV-seropositive. Sequences were obtained from PBMCs. CDR3 region: CASSLLTGYEQYF. The CDR3 DNA is TGTGCCAGCTCACTACTGACTGGCTACGAGCAGTACTTC.